This record concerns one TCR beta chain sequence. Which antigen it targets is not known. No much larger clone exists at a distance of one base, and base qualities are not known. V is cut by 5 bases and J by 7 bases, and the space between the germline ends is 8 bases. The germline V gene (reference sequence) specifies DFQATT as CDR1 and SNEGSKA as CDR2. The CDR3 goes from the cysteine to the phenylalanine over 10 residues. The only DNA kept is the CDR3, 30 bases in frame from the first base. Libraries were built with the immunoSEQ multiplex PCR assay. To provide template for TCR sequencing, every sample had RNA extracted and reverse transcribed into cDNA. SuperScript III was used to make first-strand cDNA, primed with a 2:1 mix of oligo-dT and random hexamers. A synthetic immune receptor repertoire was used to assess amplification bias, and residual bias was removed computationally. As for the authors' bioinformatics: After raw reads were preprocessed to remove errors, the CDR3 was defined following IMGT conventions as running from the conserved cysteine to phenylalanine. Clonality was computed as 1 minus the Shannon entropy, with the entropy normalized by log2 of the number of productive unique TCRs. Whether scalp clones were CD4 or CD8 was inferred by matching scalp TCRbeta sequences against CD4 and CD8 repertoires sorted from blood. Imported from immuneACCESS, the table was reduced by TCRdb to in-frame sequences with V and J called. These copies leave out some clones; in studies compared against another copy, an unresolved V gene accounts for under half, and the cause of the remainder is not known. V and J calls and clone size are those listed in that table; D and trimming were worked out from the DNA. This sample is represented by about 190,000 clones; about three fifths of them were singletons. Approximately 0.69% of the sample is held by the ten biggest clonotypes.

This specimen comes from a study of CD8+ T cells in alopecia areata (dated by TCRdb to between 2018 and 2020). For context, the study as a whole: The treated patients, all with moderate-to-severe alopecia areata, were enrolled in an open-label pilot trial of oral tofacitinib given at 5 to 10 mg twice daily. Patients stayed on tofacitinib for 6 to 18 months and then had 6 months of follow-up off drug so that delayed response and recurrence could be assessed. For the treated patients, the SALT score, which quantifies what percentage of scalp surface area is affected, served as the measure of disease severity. To study T cell clonal expansion in alopecia areata, the researchers applied high-throughput TCRbeta sequencing to both the C3H/HeJ mouse model and human patients. On the human side, TCRbeta sequencing was run on scalp tissue and on sorted CD4+ and CD8+ peripheral blood T cells from healthy controls and from alopecia areata patients with either patchy or totalis/universalis disease. Tofacitinib-treated patients had biopsies at baseline and at 4 and 24 weeks of treatment, with a later scalp biopsy in several patients. Scalp clonality was compared across normal scalp (n=4), patchy alopecia areata scalp (n=8), and alopecia totalis/universalis scalp (n=8). The RNA source kit depended on sample type: the PAXgene miRNA kit for fixed scalp, the miRNeasy kit for PBMCs, and the RNeasy kit for mouse skin. TCRbeta CDR3 regions were amplified by immunoSEQ multiplex PCR using 35 Vbeta forward and 13 Jbeta reverse primers.

The paper's findings and limits, for the study overall: Scalp clonality and the number of expanded CD8+ clones among the top 100 scalp clones were significantly decreased by tofacitinib. Compared with normal scalp, lesional scalp had higher clonality and more expanded CD8+ clones, particularly in alopecia totalis/universalis, a pattern that suggests antigenic drive. Because the treated cohort was small and had only one nonresponder, larger studies are needed to examine links between baseline CD8+ expansion and response. Shared TCR sequences between patients were less evident than in mice, which may be partly attributable to HLA diversity in the patient population. Unlike mouse skin, which is dominated by gammadelta T cells, normal human skin has resident alphabeta T cells that are also sequenced, and this complicates analysis of the scalp TCR repertoire. Many expanded lesional clones were found to persist in scalp and blood during tofacitinib treatment, and relapse after treatment cessation may be partly explained by this persistence.

The time point label here, explained by the study, means: about four weeks on oral tofacitinib. Reading the label with the study, this specimen's treatment or condition is: oral pan-JAK inhibitor, 5-10 mg twice daily. Lesional scalp punch biopsies and peripheral blood were collected from alopecia areata patients. After PBMCs were isolated by density centrifugation and stained for CD3, CD4 and CD8, a FACSAria was used to sort CD4+ and CD8+ T cells. Sequenced here: CD4+ T cells sorted from blood, sampled at week 4, from a patient treated with tofacitinib. The rearrangement combines TRBV20-1 with TRBJ2-5; no D gene is confidently identified. The receptor was derived from a human donor with alopecia areata. CDR3 region: CSAVIGTQYF. The DNA is as follows: TGCAGTGCTGTTATTGGGACCCAGTACTTC.